This T cell receptor beta chain was identified in a study of CD8 T cells in ankylosing spondylitis (TCRdb year 2017). General notes on the study: The study profiled T cell receptor beta repertoires in healthy donors and ankylosing spondylitis patients to find disease-linked TCR variants. Peripheral blood was sampled, and synovial fluid was additionally collected from ankylosing spondylitis patients. The full study cohort comprised 25 ankylosing spondylitis patients and about a hundred healthy donors. Findings and caveats that apply to the study as a whole: Some TCR beta motif variants had previously been reported in synovial fluid and blood of reactive arthritis patients, which suggested common disease-initiation mechanisms. The disease-linked clones showed a CD8+ phenotype and occurred at relatively low frequencies in peripheral blood. A TCR beta motif of 7 or 8 highly homologous amino acid variants appeared characteristic of blood from ankylosing spondylitis patients. The disease-linked clones were reported to be significantly enriched in matched synovial fluid samples from ankylosing spondylitis patients.

Sequenced using an Illumina HiSeq 2500. TCR beta libraries were prepared by quantitative 5'-RACE with molecular barcodes. Under the source paper's analysis protocol: A new computational method, built on a probabilistic model of VDJ rearrangement, was used to identify disease-linked TCR variants. Clones were called with MiXCR by TCRdb after fastp trimmed the public reads at Q25, and only in-frame beta chains were retained. Each CDR3 protein gets just one entry, which takes the most common genes and DNA from the rows behind it. The V and J calls and clone size are TCRdb's, not the authors'. This sample holds about 450,000 distinct CDR3 sequences; roughly 25% were observed only once. The ten largest clones capture approximately 1% of the sample. This clonotype occurred a few times. Its antigen has not been determined. No qualities accompany the bases; no much larger clone lies one base away. The CDR1 and CDR2 encoded by the germline V gene are SGHRS and YFSETQ. The germline V end is reduced by 1 base and the J end by 3 bases; junction bases left unmatched: 13. The CDR3 starts with the cysteine, ends with the phenylalanine, and has 18 residues. Only the CDR3 portion is preserved as DNA: 54 bases, with reading frame beginning at the first base.

This TCR derives from a male donor with ankylosing spondylitis. Sequenced material: blood, either unsorted or a sorted T cell fraction (not recorded which). This chain is built from TRBV5-1 and TRBJ2-3, with TRBD2 identical over 8 junction bases. The CDR3 loop reads CASSLNPPGLEATDTQYF. The nucleotide sequence is given as TGCGCCAGCAGCTTGAACCCGCCGGGACTAGAGGCGACAGATACGCAGTATTTT.